The next 22 T cell receptor beta chains were all read from a single sample in a study of shared clonotypes between healthy human individuals. Method: immunoSEQ multiplex PCR; TCRdb's copy keeps in-frame clones and lacks some. This table holds 1 million to 1.2 million clones, approximately 80% found once. What was sequenced was memory CD4+ T cells from PBMCs. The subset: CD45RA-negative fraction. These receptors originate from a young man in good health. Some clones in this sample may be carry-over from other donors' samples.

This sequence joins TRBV27 and TRBJ1-1; D uncertain. The CDR3 is made up of 15 amino acids. Germline V gives CDR1 MNHEY, CDR2 SMNVEV (reference sequence). V was clipped by 1 base and J by 1 base, with 10 bases between them. CDR3 residues: CASSLFTGKNTEAFF. The CDR3 DNA reads as TGTGCCAGCAGTTTATTTACCGGGAAGAACACTGAAGCTTTCTTT.

This clone appeared many times. The genes are TRBV9 and TRBJ2-1, with no clear D. Looked up from germline, CDR1 is SGDLS and CDR2 is YYNGEE. V was trimmed by 0 bases and J by 6 bases, leaving 10 bases between them. The CDR3 is 14 amino acids. CDR3 sequence reads: CASSVVPTSNEQFF. Written as DNA, the CDR3 is TGTGCCAGCAGCGTAGTGCCTACGAGCAATGAGCAGTTCTTC.

This clone occurred a few times. This chain connects TRBV28 to TRBJ1-2, with TRBD1 as a possible D gene (5 bases). V was shortened by 3 bases and J by 5 bases, with 13 bases between the two germline ends. Germline V lookup: CDR1 MDHEN, CDR2 SYDVKM. The CDR3 has 14 residues. The DNA for the CDR3 is TGTGCCAGCAGTTTCAGGGATTCGGGGTATGGCTACACCTTC. It encodes CASSFRDSGYGYTF.

The chain employs TRBV28 and TRBJ1-4; D ambiguous. This CDR3 contains 12 residues. Looked up from germline, CDR1 is MDHEN and CDR2 is SYDVKM. The germline V and J ends were trimmed by 6 bases and 3 bases, with 5 bases remaining between them. The CDR3 reads CASRRANEKLFF. Here the CDR3 DNA reads TGTGCCAGCAGAAGGGCTAATGAAAAACTGTTTTTT.

This chain uses TRBV27 with TRBJ2-7; 11 nucleotides line up with TRBD2. J was trimmed by 3 bases and V by 3 bases; bases with no gene match: 10. The CDR3 has 17 residues. Germline V gene data show CDR1 as MNHEY and CDR2 as SMNVEV (reference sequence). CDR3 DNA: TGTGCCAGCAGTTTGGGGGTTGGGACTAGCGGTCGCTACGAGCAGTACTTC. It encodes CASSLGVGTSGRYEQYF.

The chain couples TRBV6-6 to TRBJ2-2; possibly TRBD2 for D (5 bases). Trimming cost V 10 bases and J 3 bases, with 12 bases left between them. The CDR3 runs 13 residues. The V gene's germline CDR1 is MNHNY and CDR2 SVGAGI (reference sequence). The CDR3 DNA is TGTGCCACCCGGCTCGGGGACACCGGGGAGCTGTTTTTT. Its translation is CATRLGDTGELFF.

A note on this clone: In the same sample, other DNA sequences code for this CDR3. The chain uses TRBV9 and TRBJ2-1; D not certain. Germline V gene data show CDR1 as SGDLS and CDR2 as YYNGEE. Trimming shortened V by 0 bases and J by 4 bases, and 8 bases separated the two germline ends. This CDR3 contains 14 residues. The chain's CDR3 is CASSVGSSYNEQFF. The CDR3 bases are TGTGCCAGCAGCGTAGGTTCCTCGTACAATGAGCAGTTCTTC.

This clone was picked up a small number of times. The chain has TRBV7-2 and TRBJ1-2; TRBD1 matches 7 bases. Germline lookup yields CDR1 SGHTA and CDR2 FQGNSA. The CDR3 runs 15 residues. Trimming took 4 bases from V and 4 from J; bases not matched to a gene: 9. CDR3 coding DNA: TGTGCCAGCAGCTCGACCCGGACAGGTTCCTATGGCTACACCTTC. Translation: CASSSTRTGSYGYTF. The entire variable domain, with the rest obtained from reference TRBV7-2 and TRBJ1-2, is as follows: GAGVSQSPSNKVTEKGKDVELRCDPISGHTALYWYRQSLGQGLEFLIYFQGNSAPDKSGLPSDRFSAERTGGSVSTLTIQRTQQEDSAVYLCASSSTRTGSYGYTFGSGTRLTVV.

The chain is built from TRBV5-1 and TRBJ2-1, with D hard to call. CDR1 and CDR2 (germline): SGHRS, YFSETQ. The CDR3 length is 15 residues. V was clipped by 5 bases and J by 0 bases, with 12 bases between them. The CDR3 protein is CASREEPTSYNEQFF. CDR3 DNA: TGCGCCAGCAGAGAGGAGCCAACCTCCTACAATGAGCAGTTCTTC.

The gene calls are TRBV27 and TRBJ1-5; D possibly corresponds to TRBD1 (5 bases). The CDR3 length is 13 residues. V shed 6 bases and J shed 9 bases, with 15 bases lying between them. CDR1 MNHEY and CDR2 SMNVEV come from the germline V gene (reference sequence). The CDR3 DNA follows: TGTGCCAGCAGCTCGGGGCCGGGCCGGCCCCAGCATTTT. Amino acids: CASSSGPGRPQHF.

The chain has TRBV5-1 and TRBJ1-3; weak D call: TRBD1 (5 bases). The V gene's germline CDR1 is SGHRS and CDR2 YFSETQ. There are 15 residues in the CDR3. V lost 4 bases and J 0 bases, leaving 11 bases between the germline ends. The CDR3 loop is CASSPDSHSGNTIYF. The CDR3 DNA reads TGCGCCAGCAGCCCCGACAGCCACTCTGGAAACACCATATATTTT.

CDR3 in DNA: TGTGCCACCGCCAGAAACCCGGGACTAGCTCTATATTTT. This gives the protein CATARNPGLALYF. The chain carries TRBV9 and TRBJ2-3; TRBD2 matches at 9 bases. The germline CDR1 and CDR2 sequences are SGDLS and YYNGEE. V dropped 9 bases and J dropped 15; count of bases not matched to a gene: 17. The CDR3 loop spans 13 amino acids. The full variable domain, rest sourced from reference TRBV9 and TRBJ2-3, is DSGVTQTPKHLITATGQRVTLRCSPRSGDLSVYWYQQSLDQGLQFLIQYYNGEERAKGNILERFSAQQFPDLHSELNLSSLELGDSALYFCATARNPGLALYFGPGTRLTVL.

This clone has at least ten counts. The chain is built from TRBV6-5 and TRBJ2-2; D gene uncertain. Germline lookup yields CDR1 MNHEY and CDR2 SVGAGI. V lost 6 bases and J lost 7, with 9 bases in between. The CDR3 covers 12 residues. CDR3 region: CASRRPGGELFF. Here the CDR3 DNA reads TGTGCCAGCAGAAGACCCGGCGGGGAGCTGTTTTTT.

The rearrangement joins TRBV18 to TRBJ1-1, with D perhaps TRBD1 (5 bases). Trimming removed 5 bases from V and 1 base from J, with 8 bases in between. Per the germline V gene, CDR1 is KGHSH and CDR2 is LQKENI. This CDR3 is built from 13 residues. This chain's CDR3 is CASSDGQNTEAFF. CDR3 nucleotides: TGTGCCAGCTCAGACGGACAGAACACTGAAGCTTTCTTT.

Only a few counts were recorded for this clone. The chain has TRBV18 and TRBJ1-2; 9 nucleotides agree with TRBD1. The CDR3 is 13 residues long. The V and J ends lost 5 bases and 6 bases, in that order; junction bases with no gene match: 4. Germline lookup yields CDR1 KGHSH and CDR2 LQKENI. As DNA, the CDR3 is TGTGCCAGCTCAGGGGACAGGGCGGATGGCTACACCTTC. Amino acid sequence: CASSGDRADGYTF. Variable domain in full (rest from reference TRBV18 and TRBJ1-2): NAGVMQNPRHLVRRRGQEARLRCSPMKGHSHVYWYRQLPEEGLKFMVYLQKENIIDESGMPKERFSAEFPKEGPSILRIQQVVRGDSAAYFCASSGDRADGYTFGSGTRLTVV.

V and J are TRBV28 and TRBJ2-5; 9 bases map to TRBD1. V trimming: 2 bases; J trimming: 2 bases; junction bases outside the gene matches: 3. Germline V lookup: CDR1 MDHEN, CDR2 SYDVKM. The CDR3 sequence is 15 residues long. DNA of the CDR3: TGTGCCAGCAGTTTAGGGACAGGGCGTCAAGAGACCCAGTACTTC. Encoded protein: CASSLGTGRQETQYF.

The V and J genes are TRBV28 and TRBJ2-2; D possibly uses TRBD1 or TRBD2 (5 bases each). CDR1 is MDHEN and CDR2 is SYDVKM in the germline V gene. Trimming shortened V by 4 bases and J by 1 base, and 13 bases separated the two germline ends. The CDR3 sequence is 16 residues long. CDR3 sequence reads: CASSSSGRLNTGELFF. The CDR3 nucleotides are TGTGCCAGCAGTTCATCGGGACGGCTGAACACCGGGGAGCTGTTTTTT.

The gene calls are TRBV11-2 and TRBJ2-3; 10 nucleotides match TRBD2. The CDR3 consists of 16 residues. V lost 1 base, J lost 2 bases, and 3 bases stayed unmatched. Germline V CDR1 and CDR2: SGHAT, FQNNGV. CDR3 loop: CASSLVAGGTTDTQYF. The CDR3 DNA reads TGTGCCAGCAGCTTAGTAGCGGGAGGTACCACAGATACGCAGTATTTT.

This chain joins TRBV7-9 and TRBJ1-2; 12 positions match TRBD1. CDR1 and CDR2 (germline): SEHNR, FQNEAQ (reference sequence). V lost 5 bases and J lost 8; bases outside the gene matches: 9. The CDR3 consists of 15 residues. The CDR3 here is CASSRTGTGGGGYTF. CDR3 in DNA: TGTGCCAGCAGCAGAACCGGGACAGGGGGCGGAGGCTACACCTTC.

The V gene is TRBV5-1, the J gene TRBJ2-3, with a tentative D call TRBD2 (5 bases). Per the germline V gene, CDR1 is SGHRS and CDR2 is YFSETQ. The V gene lost 0 bases and the J gene lost 4 bases, with 9 bases spanning the gap. The CDR3 runs to 14 residues. In DNA, the CDR3 is TGCGCCAGCAGCTTGGCGGGGTACGCAGATACGCAGTATTTT. This sequence encodes CASSLAGYADTQYF.

V gene TRBV7-9 combines with J gene TRBJ2-3; TRBD2 matches 11 bases. Germline V gives CDR1 SEHNR, CDR2 FQNEAQ (reference sequence). This CDR3 is 16 amino acids long. J lost 6 bases, V lost 5 bases, and 10 bases had no gene match. The CDR3 spells CASSQQLAGEGDTQYF. CDR3 bases: TGTGCCAGCAGCCAACAACTAGCGGGAGAGGGGGATACGCAGTATTTT.

V is TRBV5-1 and J is TRBJ1-1; D is unclear. V lost 1 base to trimming and J lost 6 bases, with 10 bases between them. CDR1 and CDR2 from the germline V gene are SGHRS and YFSETQ. The CDR3 is made up of 13 amino acids. The CDR3: CASSLSALAEAFF. CDR3 sequence (DNA): TGCGCCAGCAGCTTGTCGGCTCTCGCTGAAGCTTTCTTT.